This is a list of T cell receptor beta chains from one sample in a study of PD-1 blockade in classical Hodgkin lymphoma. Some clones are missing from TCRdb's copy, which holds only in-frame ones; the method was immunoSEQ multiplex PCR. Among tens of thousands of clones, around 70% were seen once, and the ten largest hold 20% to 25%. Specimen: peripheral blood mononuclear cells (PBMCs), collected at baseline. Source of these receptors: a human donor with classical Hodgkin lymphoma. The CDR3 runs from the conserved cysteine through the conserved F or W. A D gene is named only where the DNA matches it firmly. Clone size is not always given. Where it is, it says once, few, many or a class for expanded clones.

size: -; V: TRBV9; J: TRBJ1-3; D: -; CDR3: CASSSLLGTIYF; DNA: TGTGCCAGCAGCTCTCTATTGGGGACCATATATTTT
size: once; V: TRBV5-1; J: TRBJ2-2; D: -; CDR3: CASSGLGRLNTGELFF; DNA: TGCGCCAGCAGCGGACTCGGACGGTTGAACACCGGGGAGCTGTTTTTT
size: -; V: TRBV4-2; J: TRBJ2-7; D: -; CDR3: CASSQTTGSEQYF; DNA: TGTGCCAGCAGCCAAACGACAGGTTCCGAGCAGTACTTC
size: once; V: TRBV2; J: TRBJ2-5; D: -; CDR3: CASSAQKGETQYF; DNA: TGTGCCAGCAGTGCCCAGAAAGGAGAGACCCAGTACTTC
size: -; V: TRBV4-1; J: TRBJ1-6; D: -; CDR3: CASSQDRGNSPLHF; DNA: TGCGCCAGCAGCCAAGACAGGGGAAACTCACCCCTCCACTTT
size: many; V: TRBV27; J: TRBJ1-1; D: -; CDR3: CASSSHRLNTEAFF; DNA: TGTGCCAGCAGCTCCCACAGGCTGAACACTGAAGCTTTCTTT
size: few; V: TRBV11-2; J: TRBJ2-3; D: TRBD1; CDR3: CASSLIEGASSTDTQYF; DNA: TGTGCCAGCAGCTTAATCGAGGGGGCCTCTAGCACAGATACGCAGTATTTT
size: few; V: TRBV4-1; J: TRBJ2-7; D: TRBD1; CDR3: CASSQGRQGRTYEQYF; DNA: TGCGCCAGCAGCCAAGGCCGACAGGGGAGAACCTACGAGCAGTACTTC
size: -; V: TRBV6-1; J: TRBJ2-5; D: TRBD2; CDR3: CASSEGTSGPQETQYF; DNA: TGTGCCAGCAGTGAGGGGACTAGCGGACCCCAAGAGACCCAGTACTTC
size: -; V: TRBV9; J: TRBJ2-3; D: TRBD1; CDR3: CASSSPGTGDTDTQYF; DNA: TGTGCCAGCAGCTCCCCGGGGACAGGGGACACAGATACGCAGTATTTT
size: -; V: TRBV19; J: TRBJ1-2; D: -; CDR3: CASSIQVRDYGYTF; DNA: TGTGCCAGTAGTATCCAGGTGAGGGACTATGGCTACACCTTC
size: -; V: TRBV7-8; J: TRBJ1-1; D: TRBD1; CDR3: CASSLVFPGQGAEAFF; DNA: TGTGCCAGCAGCTTAGTCTTCCCCGGACAGGGCGCTGAAGCTTTCTTT
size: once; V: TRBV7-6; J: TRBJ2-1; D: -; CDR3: CASSLFRGQVNEQFF; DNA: TGTGCCAGCAGCTTATTTCGTGGGCAGGTAAATGAGCAGTTCTTC
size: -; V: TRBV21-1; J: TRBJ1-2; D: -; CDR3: CASNLIPGRGDYGYTF; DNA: TGTGCCAGCAACTTAATACCGGGCAGGGGGGACTATGGCTACACCTTC
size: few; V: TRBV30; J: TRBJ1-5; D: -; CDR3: CAWSPSLNQPQHF; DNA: TGTGCCTGGAGTCCCAGTCTCAATCAGCCCCAGCATTTT
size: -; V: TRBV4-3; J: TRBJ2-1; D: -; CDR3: CASSQTPFPYNEQFF; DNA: TGCGCCAGCAGCCAGACTCCTTTCCCCTACAATGAGCAGTTCTTC
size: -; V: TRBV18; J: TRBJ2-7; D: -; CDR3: CASSPNGGGSYEQYF; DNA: TGTGCCAGCTCACCAAACGGGGGAGGATCCTACGAGCAGTACTTC
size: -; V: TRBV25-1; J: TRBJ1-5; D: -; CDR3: CASSGRFSNQPQHF; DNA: TGTGCCAGCAGCGGCCGGTTTAGCAATCAGCCCCAGCATTTT
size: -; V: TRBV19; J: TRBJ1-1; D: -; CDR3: CASSIDGGLPNTEAFF; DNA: TGTGCCAGTAGTATAGACGGGGGGCTGCCTAACACTGAAGCTTTCTTT
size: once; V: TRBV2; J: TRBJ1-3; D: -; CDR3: CASSEALGAGNTIYF; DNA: TGTGCCAGCAGTGAAGCGCTAGGGGCTGGAAACACCATATATTTT